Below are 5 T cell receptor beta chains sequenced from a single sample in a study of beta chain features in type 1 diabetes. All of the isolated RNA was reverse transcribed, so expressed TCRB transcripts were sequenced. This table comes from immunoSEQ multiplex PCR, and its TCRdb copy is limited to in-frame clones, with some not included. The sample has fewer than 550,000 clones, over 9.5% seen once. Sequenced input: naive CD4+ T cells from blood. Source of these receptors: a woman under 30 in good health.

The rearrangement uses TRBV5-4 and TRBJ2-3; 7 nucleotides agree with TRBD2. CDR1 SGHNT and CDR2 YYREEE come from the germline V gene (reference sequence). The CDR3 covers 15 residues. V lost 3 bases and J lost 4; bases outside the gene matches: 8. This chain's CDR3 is CASSWPKGGADTQYF. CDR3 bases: TGTGCCAGCAGCTGGCCGAAGGGAGGGGCAGATACGCAGTATTTT.

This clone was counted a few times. The DNA for the CDR3 is TGCGCCAGCAGCCAAAACCCCCCCGGGGAAAAACTGTTTTTT. It encodes CASSQNPPGEKLFF. The J gene is TRBJ1-4, the V gene TRBV4-3; D unresolved. Germline CDR1 reads LGHNA; CDR2 reads YSLEER. The CDR3 runs to 14 residues. Trimming left V 2 bases short and J 8 bases short, with 12 bases between.

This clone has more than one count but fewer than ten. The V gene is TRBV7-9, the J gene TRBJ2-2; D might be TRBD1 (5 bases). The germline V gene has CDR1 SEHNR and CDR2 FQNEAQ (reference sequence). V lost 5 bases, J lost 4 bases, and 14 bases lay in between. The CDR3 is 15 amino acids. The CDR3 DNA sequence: TGTGCCAGCAGCCGAGCGACAGTCAGCACCGGGGAGCTGTTTTTT. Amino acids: CASSRATVSTGELFF. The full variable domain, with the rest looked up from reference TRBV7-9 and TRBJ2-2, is DTGVSQNPRHKITKRGQNVTFRCDPISEHNRLYWYRQTLGQGPEFLTYFQNEAQLEKSRLLSDRFSAERPKGSFSTLEIQRTEQGDSAMYLCASSRATVSTGELFFGEGSRLTVL.

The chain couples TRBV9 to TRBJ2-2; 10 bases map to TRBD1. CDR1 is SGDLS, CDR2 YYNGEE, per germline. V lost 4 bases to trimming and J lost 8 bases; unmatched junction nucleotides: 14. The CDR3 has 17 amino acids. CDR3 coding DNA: TGTGCCAGCAGCCCTTCCCCCGGGACAGGGGACAGGGGGGAGCTGTTTTTT. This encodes CASSPSPGTGDRGELFF.

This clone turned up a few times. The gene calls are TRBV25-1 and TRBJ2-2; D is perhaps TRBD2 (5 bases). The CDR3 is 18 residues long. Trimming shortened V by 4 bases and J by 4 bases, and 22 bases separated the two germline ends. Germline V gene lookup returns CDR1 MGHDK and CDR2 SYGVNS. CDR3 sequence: CASSGRGRGVKTTGELFF. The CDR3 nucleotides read TGTGCCAGCAGTGGCCGAGGGCGCGGAGTCAAGACCACCGGGGAGCTGTTTTTT.